The table lists the clone carrying this TCR beta chain with a few counts. Antigen: not known. Then a second PCR, running about 6 to 11 cycles, was carried out with a sample-barcoded 5' primer and a J-beta primer mix. Each cDNA molecule was tagged by a template-switch adaptor with 12 random nucleotides. TCRdb reprocessed the 5' RACE reads via MiXCR and lists one record per CDR3 protein. The top ten hold 3.5% to 4% of the sample, which has hundreds of thousands of distinct CDR3 sequences, around 21% seen once. Per germline, CDR1 MNHNS and CDR2 SASEGT. Trimming took off 7 bases at V and 5 bases at J, with 11 bases between the two ends. The CDR3 sequence is 13 residues long. The record originates from a study of blood T cells in healthy people across ages. Across the study: Capturing about one barcoded beta molecule per two T cells was achieved by template switching.

Findings and caveats of the study: Greater diversity and more naive CD4+ cells were seen in long-lived donors than in aged donors.

The sequence was obtained from a man in his sixties or seventies in good health. The specimen sequenced was blood. The chain is built from TRBV6-1 and TRBJ1-4; D is undetermined. This chain's CDR3 is CASKRVSNEKLFF. CDR3 DNA sequence: TGTGCCAGCAAGCGAGTGTCGAATGAAAAACTGTTTTTT.